The present T cell receptor beta chain was sequenced within a study of CD4 and CD8 cells across lung adenocarcinoma regions. TCRdb itself ran the PCR reads through MiXCR, one entry per CDR3 protein. Of some 5,300 distinct CDR3 sequences listed, about 50% are singletons. Samples came from patients with localized non-small cell lung adenocarcinoma. The sequenced sample consisted of CD4+ T cells from the margin of a lung tumor. The clonotype comes from a male donor with lung adenocarcinoma. The CD4 and CD8 labels of this study may be unreliable.

CDR3 bases: TGTGCCAGCAGTATTCAACAGACAGGGTTGGGGGAGACCCAGTACTTC. The encoded protein is CASSIQQTGLGETQYF. The chain joins TRBV11-2 to TRBJ2-5; 7 bases are a match to TRBD1. This CDR3 is built from 16 residues. Germline loops: CDR1 SGHAT, CDR2 FQNNGV. V was pared by 6 bases and J by 5 bases, with 15 bases of the junction left unmatched.